Included here is one TCR beta chain sequence, with context. Its specificity is not known. Other DNA sequences of this sample code for an identical CDR3. The CDR3 extends over 12 amino acids. The germline V gene has CDR1 GTSNPN and CDR2 SVGIG (reference sequence). Between the trimmed V and J ends, which lost 0 bases and 7 bases, there was a span of 7 bases. Following extraction, RNA underwent reverse transcription to cDNA, which served as the sequencing template. Sequencing used immunoSEQ multiplex PCR; TCRdb keeps in-frame clones, though not all of them. The sample holds about 180,000 clones; around 63% are singletons and the top ten take more than 1.5%. The sample originates from a study of CD8+ T cells in alopecia areata. Whole-study results and caveats: Patients showed less clear TCR sequence sharing than mice, possibly partly because of HLA diversity. Besides other cells, scalp samples also yield sequences of resident alphabeta T cells from normal skin.

The TCR sequence derives from a human donor with alopecia areata. The material was CD4+ T cells sorted from blood, obtained at week 0. The gene calls are TRBV30 and TRBJ2-1; D is unclear. CDR3 in amino acids: CAWSVLGNEQFF. CDR3 sequence (DNA): TGTGCCTGGAGTGTACTGGGGAATGAGCAGTTCTTC. The whole variable domain, remainder taken from reference TRBV30 and TRBJ2-1, is SQTIHQWPATLVQPVGSPLSLECTVEGTSNPNLYWYRQAAGRGLQLLFYSVGIGQISSEVPQNLSASRPQDRQFILSSKKLLLSDSGFYLCAWSVLGNEQFFGPGTRLTVL.